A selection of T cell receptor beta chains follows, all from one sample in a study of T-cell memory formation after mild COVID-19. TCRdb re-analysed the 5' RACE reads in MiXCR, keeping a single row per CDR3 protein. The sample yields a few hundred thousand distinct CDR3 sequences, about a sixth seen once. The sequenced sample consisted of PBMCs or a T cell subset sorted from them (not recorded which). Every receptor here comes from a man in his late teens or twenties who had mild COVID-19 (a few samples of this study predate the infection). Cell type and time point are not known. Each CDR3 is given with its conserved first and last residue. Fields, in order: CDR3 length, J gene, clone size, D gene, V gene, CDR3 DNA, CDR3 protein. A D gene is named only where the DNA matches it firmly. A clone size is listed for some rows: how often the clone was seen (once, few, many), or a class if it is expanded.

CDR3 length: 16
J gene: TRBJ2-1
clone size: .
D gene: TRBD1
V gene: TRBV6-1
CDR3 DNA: TGTGCCAGCAGTGAAGCGCGACAGGGGTCCTACAATGAGCAGTTCTTC
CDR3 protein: CASSEARQGSYNEQFF

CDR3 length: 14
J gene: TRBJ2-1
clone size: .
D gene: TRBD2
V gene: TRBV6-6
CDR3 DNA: TGTGCCAGCAGTTCTAGCGGGGGGGCCAGTGAGCAGTTCTTC
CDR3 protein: CASSSSGGASEQFF

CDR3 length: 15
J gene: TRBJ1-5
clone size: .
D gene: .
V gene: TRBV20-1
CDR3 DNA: TGCAGTGCTAGAGATCCACGGGCGAGCAATCAGCCCCAGCATTTT
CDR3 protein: CSARDPRASNQPQHF

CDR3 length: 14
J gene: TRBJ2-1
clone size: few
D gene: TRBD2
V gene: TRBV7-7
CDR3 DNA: TGTGCCAGCAGCCGCGGCGGGGGGGCGAATGAGCAGTTCTTC
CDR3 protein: CASSRGGGANEQFF

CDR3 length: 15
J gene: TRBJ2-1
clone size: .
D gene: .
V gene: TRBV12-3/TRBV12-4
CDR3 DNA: TGTGCCAGCCTACCCTTTGCCGGAGGATACAATGAGCAGTTCTTC
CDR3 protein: CASLPFAGGYNEQFF

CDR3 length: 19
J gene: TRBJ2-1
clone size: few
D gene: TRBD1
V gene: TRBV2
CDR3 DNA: TGTGCCAGCAGTCTCCCGGGACAGGGAATGGGGACCGGGTCCAATGAGCAGTTCTTC
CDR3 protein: CASSLPGQGMGTGSNEQFF

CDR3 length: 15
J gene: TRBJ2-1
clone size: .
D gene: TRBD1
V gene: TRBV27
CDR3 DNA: TGTGCCAGCAGTTTAAGGGGGACAGGGTTACATGAGCAGTTCTTC
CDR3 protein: CASSLRGTGLHEQFF

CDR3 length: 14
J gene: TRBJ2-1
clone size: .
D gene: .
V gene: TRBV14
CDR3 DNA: TGTGCCAGCAGCCACACCGTGCGGGGCACCCGAGTAATCTTC
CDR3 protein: CASSHTVRGTRVIF

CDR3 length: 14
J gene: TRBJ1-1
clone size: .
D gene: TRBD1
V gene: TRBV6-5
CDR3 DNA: TGTGCCAGCAGCTACACCGACAGGGGCACTGAAGCTTTCTTT
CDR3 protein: CASSYTDRGTEAFF

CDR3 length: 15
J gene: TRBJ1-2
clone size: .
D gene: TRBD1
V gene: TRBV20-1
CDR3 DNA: TGCAGTGCTAGAGGCGGGACAGGCCTTAACTATGGCTACACCTTC
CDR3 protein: CSARGGTGLNYGYTF

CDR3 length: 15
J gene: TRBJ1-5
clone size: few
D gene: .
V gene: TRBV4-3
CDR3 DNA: TGCGCCAGCAGCCAAGATGGTGGGCGGAATCAGCCCCAGCATTTT
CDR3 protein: CASSQDGGRNQPQHF

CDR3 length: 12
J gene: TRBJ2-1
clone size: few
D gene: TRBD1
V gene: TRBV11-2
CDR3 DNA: TGTGCCAGCAGCTTAGAAGGGACAGGGTCCTTCTTC
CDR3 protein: CASSLEGTGSFF

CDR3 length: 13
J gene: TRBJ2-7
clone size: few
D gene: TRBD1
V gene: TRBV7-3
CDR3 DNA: TGTGCCAGCAGCACCGGGACAGCCTACGAGCAGTACTTC
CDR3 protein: CASSTGTAYEQYF

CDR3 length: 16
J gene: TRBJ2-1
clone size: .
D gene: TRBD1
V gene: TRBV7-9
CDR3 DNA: TGTGCCAGCAGCTTACAGGGCGCGGGACAGGGCTATGAGCAGTTCTTC
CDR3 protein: CASSLQGAGQGYEQFF

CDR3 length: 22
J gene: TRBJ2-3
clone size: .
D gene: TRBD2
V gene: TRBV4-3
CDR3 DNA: TGCGCCAGCAGCCAAGTGTTGAGGAAGGGACTAGCGGGCAGGAGAGCCACAGATACGCAGTATTTT
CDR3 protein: CASSQVLRKGLAGRRATDTQYF

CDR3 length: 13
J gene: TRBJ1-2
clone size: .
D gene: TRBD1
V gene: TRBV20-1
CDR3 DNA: TGCAGTGCTCCCTTTCAGGGGGACTATGGCTACACCTTC
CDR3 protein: CSAPFQGDYGYTF

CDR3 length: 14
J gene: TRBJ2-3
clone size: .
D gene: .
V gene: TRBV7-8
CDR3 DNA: TGTGCCAGCAGCCCCTCCCCGCGCACAGATACGCAGTATTTT
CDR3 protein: CASSPSPRTDTQYF

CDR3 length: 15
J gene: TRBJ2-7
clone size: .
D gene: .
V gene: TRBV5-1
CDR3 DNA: TGCGCCAGCAGAGCTACCGGAGGGTTGGCCTTCGAGCAGTACTTC
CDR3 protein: CASRATGGLAFEQYF

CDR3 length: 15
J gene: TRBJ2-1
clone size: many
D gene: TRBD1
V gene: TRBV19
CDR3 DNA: TGTGCCAGTAGTGCCCGGGACAGCTCCTACAATGAGCAGTTCTTC
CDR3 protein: CASSARDSSYNEQFF

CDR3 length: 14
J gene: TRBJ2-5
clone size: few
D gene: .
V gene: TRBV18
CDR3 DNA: TGTGCCAGCTCACCAATTGGGGGGCGAGAGACCCAGTACTTC
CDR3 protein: CASSPIGGRETQYF

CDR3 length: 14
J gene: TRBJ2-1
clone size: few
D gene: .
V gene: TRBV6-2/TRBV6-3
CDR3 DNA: TGTGCCAGCAGTTACTCTCCGGGAGTGGGGGAGCAGTTCTTC
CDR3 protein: CASSYSPGVGEQFF

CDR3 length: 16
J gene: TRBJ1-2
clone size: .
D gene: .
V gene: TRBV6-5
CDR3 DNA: TGTGCCAGCAGTTACACAGTCGAGGGTTCGGTCTATGGCTACACCTTC
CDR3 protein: CASSYTVEGSVYGYTF